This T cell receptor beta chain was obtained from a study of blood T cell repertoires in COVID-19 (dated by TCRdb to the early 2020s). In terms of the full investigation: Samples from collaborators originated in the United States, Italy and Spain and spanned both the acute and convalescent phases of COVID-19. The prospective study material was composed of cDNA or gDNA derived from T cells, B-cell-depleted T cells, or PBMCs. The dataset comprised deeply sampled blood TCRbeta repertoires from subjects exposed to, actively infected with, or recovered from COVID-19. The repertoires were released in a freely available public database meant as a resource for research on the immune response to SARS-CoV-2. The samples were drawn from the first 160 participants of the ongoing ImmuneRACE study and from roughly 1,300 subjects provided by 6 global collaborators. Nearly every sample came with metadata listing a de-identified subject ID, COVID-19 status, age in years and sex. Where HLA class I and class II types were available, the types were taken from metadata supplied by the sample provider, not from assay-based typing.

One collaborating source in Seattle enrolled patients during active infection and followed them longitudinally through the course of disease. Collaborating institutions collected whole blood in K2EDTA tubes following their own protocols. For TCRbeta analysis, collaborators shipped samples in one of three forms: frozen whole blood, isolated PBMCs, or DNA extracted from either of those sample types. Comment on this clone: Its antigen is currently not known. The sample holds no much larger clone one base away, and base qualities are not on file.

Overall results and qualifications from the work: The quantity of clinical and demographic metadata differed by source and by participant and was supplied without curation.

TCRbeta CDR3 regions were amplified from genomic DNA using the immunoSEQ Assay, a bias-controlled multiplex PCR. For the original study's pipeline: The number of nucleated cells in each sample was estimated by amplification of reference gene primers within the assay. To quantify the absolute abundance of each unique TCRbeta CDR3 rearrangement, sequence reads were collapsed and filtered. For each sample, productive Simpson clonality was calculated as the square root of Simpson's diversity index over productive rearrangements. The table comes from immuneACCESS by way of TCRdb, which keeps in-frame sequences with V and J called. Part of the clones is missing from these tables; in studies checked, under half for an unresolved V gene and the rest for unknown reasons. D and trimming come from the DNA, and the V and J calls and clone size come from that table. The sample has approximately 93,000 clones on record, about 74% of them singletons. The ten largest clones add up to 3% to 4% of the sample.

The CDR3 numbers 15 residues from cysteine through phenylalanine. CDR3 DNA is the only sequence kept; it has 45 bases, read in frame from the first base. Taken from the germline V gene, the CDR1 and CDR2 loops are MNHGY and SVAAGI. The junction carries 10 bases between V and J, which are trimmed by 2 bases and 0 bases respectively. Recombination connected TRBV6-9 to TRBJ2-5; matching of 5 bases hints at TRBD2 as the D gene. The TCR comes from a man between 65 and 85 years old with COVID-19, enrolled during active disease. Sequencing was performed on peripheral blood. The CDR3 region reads CASSYNRRDQETQYF. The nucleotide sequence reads TGTGCCAGCAGTTATAATCGGCGGGACCAAGAGACCCAGTACTTC.